This T cell receptor beta chain was observed in a study of T cells after somatic rescue of genetic block. The method was immunoSEQ multiplex PCR; TCRdb's version includes in-frame clones alone and lacks a portion of them. The sample lists about 7,000 clones; about 86% were seen once. CDR3 length: 16 amino acids. Per germline, CDR1 SGHTA and CDR2 FQGTGA. V lost 0 bases, J lost 4 bases, and 3 bases stayed unmatched. This chain uses TRBV7-3 with TRBJ2-2; 9 bases match TRBD2. The specimen sequenced was peripheral blood mononuclear cells (PBMCs). The TCR sequence derives from a boy between 10 and 17 years old. In DNA form, the CDR3 reads TGTGCCAGCAGCTTAACTAGCGGGAGTGTCACCGGGGAGCTGTTTTTT. It translates to CASSLTSGSVTGELFF.